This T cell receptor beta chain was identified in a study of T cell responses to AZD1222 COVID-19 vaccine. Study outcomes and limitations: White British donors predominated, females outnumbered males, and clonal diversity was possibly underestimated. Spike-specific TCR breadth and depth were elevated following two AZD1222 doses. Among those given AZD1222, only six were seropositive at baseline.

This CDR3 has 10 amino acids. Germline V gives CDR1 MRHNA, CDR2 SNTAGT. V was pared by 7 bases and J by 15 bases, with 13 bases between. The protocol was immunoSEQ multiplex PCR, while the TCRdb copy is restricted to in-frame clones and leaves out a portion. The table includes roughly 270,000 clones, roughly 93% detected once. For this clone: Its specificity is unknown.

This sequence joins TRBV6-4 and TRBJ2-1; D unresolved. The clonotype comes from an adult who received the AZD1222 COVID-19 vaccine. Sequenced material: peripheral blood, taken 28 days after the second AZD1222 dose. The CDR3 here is CASTRSVWFF. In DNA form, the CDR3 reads TGTGCCAGCACCCGCAGCGTTTGGTTCTTC.